The 29 T cell receptor beta chains presented below share a single source sample, sequenced in a study of beta chain features in type 1 diabetes. Expressed TCRB transcripts got sequenced, as all isolated RNA was reverse transcribed. Assay used: immunoSEQ multiplex PCR; TCRdb lists only in-frame clones, some missing. The data show under 950,000 clones, about a sixth seen once. Sample: naive CD4+ T cells from blood. These receptors originate from a woman aged 18 to 35 in good health.

The chain couples TRBV7-8 to TRBJ2-1; possible D gene TRBD2, 6 bases. V lost 1 base, J lost 7 bases, and 14 bases lay in between. Germline V gene data show CDR1 as SGHVS and CDR2 as FQNEAQ. The CDR3 contains 15 residues. The CDR3 sequence: CASSLGSQRANEQFF. In DNA form, the CDR3 reads TGTGCCAGCAGCTTAGGGTCCCAGCGGGCTAATGAGCAGTTCTTC.

On this clone: The sample holds other DNA sequences that translate to the same CDR3. This rearrangement joins TRBV28 to TRBJ1-5; D unresolved. Per the germline V gene, CDR1 is MDHEN and CDR2 is SYDVKM. V lost 6 bases to trimming and J lost 2 bases, with 5 bases between them. The length of the CDR3 is 12 residues. CDR3 protein: CASSWGNQPQHF. The CDR3 DNA reads as TGTGCCAGCAGCTGGGGCAATCAGCCCCAGCATTTT.

This clone was seen a few times. For the CDR3, the DNA is TGCAGCGTTGAAGTGACAGCGTCCTCTGGAAACACCATATATTTT. Translation gives CSVEVTASSGNTIYF. V is TRBV29-1 and J is TRBJ1-3, with a weak D call TRBD1 (5 bases). This CDR3 has 15 residues. V shed 1 base and J shed 0 bases, with 10 bases lying between them. Germline V gives CDR1 SQVTM, CDR2 ANQGSEA.

The chain employs TRBV6-1 and TRBJ2-3; TRBD1 might be the D (8 bases). V lost 5 bases and J 6 bases, leaving 18 bases between the germline ends. Germline CDR1 reads MNHNS; CDR2 reads SASEGT. CDR3 length: 15 amino acids. CDR3 amino acids: CASSKTGGEVDTQYF. Here the CDR3 DNA reads TGTGCCAGCAGTAAAACAGGGGGGGAAGTTGATACGCAGTATTTT.

The chain combines TRBV5-1 with TRBJ2-3, with 10 bases lining up with TRBD1. Trimming cost V 4 bases and J 0 bases; bases outside gene matches: 5. This CDR3 comprises 16 residues. Germline V lookup: CDR1 SGHRS, CDR2 YFSETQ. Here the CDR3 DNA reads TGCGCCAGCAGCCCCGACAGGGGGCCCAGCACAGATACGCAGTATTTT. It is translated as CASSPDRGPSTDTQYF.

This clone was observed a handful of times. The V gene is TRBV19, the J gene TRBJ1-1; D gene unclear. This CDR3 spans 13 amino acids. CDR1 is LNHDA and CDR2 is SQIVND in the germline V gene (reference sequence). V lost 8 bases and J 2 bases, leaving 12 bases between the germline ends. In DNA form, the CDR3 reads TGTGCCAGTTTTGGGCAGGCTAACACTGAAGCTTTCTTT. Protein sequence: CASFGQANTEAFF.

The V gene is TRBV23-1, the J gene TRBJ2-7, with D possibly TRBD1 on 5 matching bases. TRBV23-1 is placed among ORFs of uncertain function. This CDR3 has 14 residues. The V end lost 6 bases, the J end lost 6 bases, and 18 bases lay between the germline ends. The CDR3: CASRTVSGSGEQYF. The CDR3 region has the DNA TGCGCCAGCAGGACAGTGAGTGGGTCGGGCGAGCAGTACTTC.

With respect to this clone: The same CDR3 is also encoded by other DNA sequences in this sample. The chain links TRBV7-2 to TRBJ2-7; D remains unclear. V dropped 1 base and J dropped 3 bases, with 7 bases sitting between them. The germline V gene encodes CDR1 SGHTA and CDR2 FQGNSA. The CDR3 has 13 residues. The CDR3 reads CASSLVGNYEQYF. The CDR3 bases are TGTGCCAGCAGCTTAGTTGGAAACTACGAGCAGTACTTC.

The chain links TRBV7-2 to TRBJ2-7; possible D gene TRBD1, 6 bases. Trimming shortened V by 5 bases and J by 1 base, and 9 bases separated the two germline ends. CDR3 length: 13 residues. From germline, CDR1 is SGHTA and CDR2 FQGNSA. DNA for the CDR3: TGTGCCAGCAGCCAAGGGACATCCTACGAGCAGTACTTC. Its translation is CASSQGTSYEQYF.

CDR3 protein: CASSYRTLDSTDTQYF. The DNA of the CDR3 is TGTGCCAGCAGCTACCGCACCCTAGACAGCACAGATACGCAGTATTTT. The rearrangement uses TRBV6-6 and TRBJ2-3; no definite D call. Trimming removed 6 bases from V and 0 bases from J, with 16 bases in between. CDR1 and CDR2 from the germline V gene are MNHNY and SVGAGI (reference sequence). The CDR3 is 16 amino acids.

The rearrangement links TRBV2 to TRBJ2-7; TRBD2 agrees at 11 bases. This CDR3 has 12 residues. The germline V gene has CDR1 SNHLY and CDR2 FYNNEI. After removal of 7 bases from V and 6 bases from J, the junction contained 2 bases not matched to a gene. CDR3 residues: CASKGLAAEQYF. CDR3 in DNA: TGTGCCAGCAAGGGACTAGCGGCCGAGCAGTACTTC.

The chain employs TRBV5-1 and TRBJ2-2; D may be TRBD2 (5 bases). Trimming pared 0 bases from V and 7 bases from J, leaving 10 bases between. Germline CDR1 is SGHRS and CDR2 is YFSETQ. The CDR3 sequence is 14 residues long. The CDR3 spells CASSLVRDGGELFF. The CDR3 DNA sequence: TGCGCCAGCAGCTTGGTTCGGGATGGCGGGGAGCTGTTTTTT.

The rearrangement uses TRBV2 and TRBJ1-1; a weak D match, TRBD1 (5 bases). From germline, CDR1 is SNHLY and CDR2 FYNNEI. This CDR3 comprises 13 residues. The ends were cut back, 4 bases at V and 6 bases at J, with 12 bases in the middle. The CDR3 region is CASSVQGVAEAFF. Here the CDR3 DNA reads TGTGCCAGCAGTGTTCAAGGGGTTGCTGAAGCTTTCTTT.

This clone was detected a few times. The rearrangement links TRBV4-2 to TRBJ2-7; D not resolved. This CDR3 has 12 residues. Trimming stripped 2 bases from V and 4 bases from J, with 6 bases between. Germline CDR1 LGHNA, CDR2 YNFKEQ. CDR3 bases: TGTGCCAGCAGCCAAACCCTTTACGAGCAGTACTTC. Translating it yields CASSQTLYEQYF.

As for this clone: Other DNA sequences in this sample translate to the same CDR3. The chain recombines TRBV18 with TRBJ2-1; 7 nucleotides match TRBD2. With V trimmed by 2 bases and J by 5 bases, 0 bases remained unmatched. There are 13 residues in the CDR3. Germline CDR1 reads KGHSH; CDR2 reads LQKENI. This CDR3 is CASSPGLDNEQFF. CDR3 coding DNA: TGTGCCAGCTCACCAGGACTAGACAATGAGCAGTTCTTC.

In this sample, this clone turned up a few times. This rearrangement joins TRBV7-9 to TRBJ2-1, with D possibly matching TRBD2 (5 bases). Trimming left V 5 bases short and J 10 bases short, with 9 bases between. This CDR3 comprises 11 residues. Germline-derived CDR1 and CDR2 are SEHNR and FQNEAQ (reference sequence). The CDR3 loop reads CASSPGIEQFF. For the CDR3, the DNA is TGTGCCAGCAGCCCGGGGATAGAGCAGTTCTTC. The variable domain in full, completed from reference TRBV7-9 and TRBJ2-1, reads DTGVSQNPRHKITKRGQNVTFRCDPISEHNRLYWYRQTLGQGPEFLTYFQNEAQLEKSRLLSDRFSAERPKGSFSTLEIQRTEQGDSAMYLCASSPGIEQFFGPGTRLTVL.

J is TRBJ1-5 and V is TRBV21-1; the DNA was not compared with TRBD1, the D call given in the table. TRBV21-1 is recorded as a pseudogene. The CDR3 is 18 residues long. This chain's CDR3 is CASSKVGSRVYSNQPQHF. CDR3 coding DNA: TGTGCCAGCAGCAAGGTGGGATCCAGGGTCTATAGCAATCAGCCCCAGCATTTT.

This rearrangement joins TRBV6-1 to TRBJ2-1; D is perhaps TRBD1 or TRBD2 (5 bases each). Trimming left V 8 bases short and J 5 bases short, with 16 bases between. The CDR3 runs 14 residues. Germline CDR1 MNHNS, CDR2 SASEGT. CDR3 sequence: CASEVEGTHNEQFF. DNA of the CDR3: TGTGCCAGCGAAGTTGAAGGGACCCACAATGAGCAGTTCTTC.

This chain uses TRBV10-3 with TRBJ2-1; 11 bases align to TRBD2. CDR1 is ENHRY, CDR2 SYGVKD, per germline. The CDR3 length is 14 residues. With V trimmed by 6 bases and J by 9 bases, 7 bases remained unmatched. The CDR3 region has the DNA TGTGCCATCAGGGTGACTAGCGGGACAGTTGAGCAGTTCTTC. Translated, it gives CAIRVTSGTVEQFF.

The genes are TRBV29-1 and TRBJ1-1; D is uncertain. Looked up from germline, CDR1 is SQVTM and CDR2 is ANQGSEA. Trimming left V 4 bases short and J 0 bases short, with 9 bases between. The CDR3 is 13 amino acids. This CDR3 reads CSVGRNLNTEAFF. The CDR3 bases are TGCAGCGTTGGTCGGAACCTGAACACTGAAGCTTTCTTT.

The rearrangement uses TRBV28 and TRBJ2-2; 8 nucleotides align to TRBD1. The CDR3 loop spans 16 amino acids. Germline CDR1 MDHEN, CDR2 SYDVKM. The V and J ends lost 5 bases and 1 base, in that order; junction bases with no gene match: 6. The DNA of the CDR3 is TGTGCCAGCAGTCAAGGAGGGACAGGGAACACCGGGGAGCTGTTTTTT. It codes for CASSQGGTGNTGELFF.

V is TRBV5-1 and J is TRBJ1-2; the match to TRBD1 covers 8 bases. V lost 3 bases and J lost 0; bases outside the gene matches: 10. The germline V gene has CDR1 SGHRS and CDR2 YFSETQ. CDR3 length: 17 residues. The CDR3 is CASSYVPTGGANYGYTF. The CDR3 nucleotides read TGCGCCAGCAGCTATGTCCCTACAGGGGGAGCTAACTATGGCTACACCTTC.

Worth noting for this clone: The identical CDR3 is also encoded by other nucleotide sequences in the sample. The chain combines TRBV20-1 with TRBJ2-7, with D hard to call. Trimming removed 2 bases from V and 6 bases from J, with 8 bases in between. CDR3 length: 11 residues. Germline V gives CDR1 DFQATT, CDR2 SNEGSKA (reference sequence). CDR3 amino acids: CSARPGSEQYF. The CDR3 DNA follows: TGCAGTGCTAGACCAGGTAGCGAGCAGTACTTC.

This clone was found a few times. The chain is built from TRBV29-1 and TRBJ2-5; 7 nucleotides line up with TRBD1. The CDR3 length is 13 residues. Looked up from germline, CDR1 is SQVTM and CDR2 is ANQGSEA. Losses at the gene ends were 5 bases for V and 1 base for J; bases not matched to a gene: 4. The CDR3 protein is CSVSGTVQETQYF. CDR3 nucleotides: TGCAGCGTTTCGGGGACAGTCCAAGAGACCCAGTACTTC.

V is TRBV20-1 and J is TRBJ1-1; D call uncertain. V lost 5 bases to trimming and J lost 7 bases, with 11 bases between them. The CDR3 sequence is 11 residues long. Germline V lookup: CDR1 DFQATT, CDR2 SNEGSKA (reference sequence). CDR3 in DNA: TGCAGTGCTCCCCGACACAATGAAGCTTTCTTT. It codes for CSAPRHNEAFF.

There are a few counts of this clone. The rearrangement links TRBV2 to TRBJ2-3, with D perhaps TRBD2 (6 bases). Between the trimmed V and J ends, which lost 7 bases and 2 bases, there was a span of 13 bases. Germline assignment: CDR1 SNHLY and CDR2 FYNNEI. This CDR3 contains 14 residues. The CDR3 loop is CASKGREDTDTQYF. CDR3 nucleotides: TGTGCCAGCAAAGGCAGGGAGGACACAGATACGCAGTATTTT.

The chain is built from TRBV10-3 and TRBJ1-3; a possible D gene is TRBD1 (5 bases). Between the trimmed V and J ends, which lost 8 bases and 2 bases, there was a span of 10 bases. This CDR3 region has 13 residues. Germline CDR1 reads ENHRY; CDR2 reads SYGVKD. CDR3 sequence (DNA): TGTGCCATCCAGGGATCTCCTGGAAACACCATATATTTT. Translated: CAIQGSPGNTIYF.

V and J are TRBV5-1 and TRBJ2-1; no firm D call. This CDR3 comprises 11 residues. CDR1 and CDR2 from the germline V gene are SGHRS and YFSETQ. V gave up 8 bases and J gave up 8 bases, with 11 bases separating them. The CDR3 DNA reads TGCGCCAGTAAACGACGGGATGAGCAGTTCTTC. It codes for CASKRRDEQFF.

This clone was seen a few times. The chain links TRBV6-6 to TRBJ2-7; possibly TRBD2 for D (7 bases). CDR1 is MNHNY, CDR2 SVGAGI, per germline (reference sequence). The CDR3 runs to 16 residues. Trimming left V 5 bases short and J 0 bases short, with 17 bases between. The CDR3 DNA follows: TGTGCCAGCAGTACGTGGGGGGGGGCCGACTCCTACGAGCAGTACTTC. Encoded protein: CASSTWGGADSYEQYF.